Below are 7 T cell receptor beta chains sequenced from a single sample in a study of blood T cell repertoires in COVID-19. The table came from immunoSEQ multiplex PCR; TCRdb's copy has only in-frame clones and leaves some out. The sample shows roughly 180,000 clones, approximately 79% of them seen only once. The sequenced material came from peripheral blood. Source of these receptors: a woman aged 55-75 years with COVID-19, enrolled during active disease.

This clone appeared a few times. This sequence joins TRBV27 and TRBJ1-2; 8 bases map to TRBD1. CDR1 is MNHEY, CDR2 SMNVEV, per germline (reference sequence). V dropped 4 bases and J dropped 5; count of bases not matched to a gene: 6. This CDR3 comprises 14 residues. The CDR3 loop is CASSSFGDRYGYTF. The CDR3 nucleotides read TGTGCCAGCAGTTCCTTCGGGGACAGGTATGGCTACACCTTC.

As to this clone: The same CDR3 also results from other DNA sequences found in this sample. The chain recombines TRBV19 with TRBJ2-1; TRBD2 aligns across 7 bases. Germline loops: CDR1 LNHDA, CDR2 SQIVND (reference sequence). The V segment lost 4 bases and the J segment 0 bases; nucleotides outside the gene matches: 3. The CDR3 spans 15 residues. The CDR3 protein is CASSRGGSSYNEQFF. Written as DNA, the CDR3 is TGTGCCAGTAGTAGGGGCGGGAGCTCCTACAATGAGCAGTTCTTC.

The rearrangement uses TRBV10-3 and TRBJ2-2, with D uncertain. The CDR3 runs to 12 residues. Trimming removed 3 bases from V and 7 bases from J, with 6 bases in between. Looked up from germline, CDR1 is ENHRY and CDR2 is SYGVKD. Here the CDR3 DNA reads TGTGCCATCAGTGACGGGTTCGGGGAGCTGTTTTTT. Its translation is CAISDGFGELFF.

The rearrangement joins TRBV11-3 to TRBJ1-5; possible D gene TRBD1, 6 bases. Germline V lookup: CDR1 SGHNT, CDR2 YENEEA. Trimming shortened V by 4 bases and J by 6 bases, and 13 bases separated the two germline ends. The CDR3 runs to 14 residues. The CDR3: CASSSRTVGQPQHF. The CDR3 coding sequence is TGTGCCAGCAGCTCCCGGACAGTTGGTCAGCCCCAGCATTTT. Complete variable domain (other parts from reference TRBV11-3 and TRBJ1-5): EAGVVQSPRYKIIEKKQPVAFWCNPISGHNTLYWYLQNLGQGPELLIRYENEEAVDDSQLPKDRFSAERLKGVDSTLKIQPAELGDSAVYLCASSSRTVGQPQHFGDGTRLSIL.

The chain uses TRBV6-2 or TRBV6-3 and TRBJ2-5; TRBD1 matches 7 bases. J lost 5 bases, V lost 4 bases, and 13 bases had no gene match. Germline CDR1 and CDR2: MNHEY and SVGEGT. The CDR3 is 16 residues long. The DNA for the CDR3 is TGTGCCAGCAGTTCCTTGCCGGGACAGATTGCTGAGACCCAGTACTTC. Translating gives CASSSLPGQIAETQYF.

The chain employs TRBV5-4 and TRBJ2-2; the D is unclear. Trimming pared 2 bases from V and 2 bases from J, leaving 10 bases between. The germline CDR1 and CDR2 sequences are SGHNT and YYREEE (reference sequence). The CDR3 has 15 residues. CDR3 sequence: CASSFLGHNTGELFF. The CDR3 region has the DNA TGTGCCAGCAGCTTCTTGGGCCATAACACCGGGGAGCTGTTTTTT.

V usage is TRBV7-2 and J usage is TRBJ1-5; D unresolved. The CDR3 consists of 12 residues. Germline CDR1 and CDR2: SGHTA and FQGNSA. The V gene lost 8 bases and the J gene lost 0 bases, with 5 bases spanning the gap. The DNA of the CDR3 is TGTGCCAGCGGCAATAGCAATCAGCCCCAGCATTTT. Its protein product is CASGNSNQPQHF.